This T cell receptor (beta chain) emerged from a study of shared clonotypes between healthy human individuals. Looking at the study overall: CD4 naive and memory got three plates each, CD8 naive two, CD8 memory one.

Every one of the donors was a Caucasian adult that lived in Nashville, Tennessee. Data came from immunoSEQ multiplex PCR; TCRdb stores just in-frame clones and leaves some out. This repertoire shows around 100,000 clones, approximately 70% found once; its top ten account for around 23%. Concerning this clone itself: Its antigen remains unknown.

V gave up 1 base and J gave up 0 bases; unmatched junction bases: 7. The CDR3 is 17 amino acids. Germline V gene data show CDR1 as SNHLY and CDR2 as FYNNEI. Study-wide results and caveats: The sharing of about 5% of naive CD4 clonotypes was seen across several donors.

This TCR derives from a woman aged 30 to 39 in good health. Sequenced input: memory CD8+ T cells sorted from blood. Subset reported: CD45RO+ cells pooled with CCR7-negative TemRA cells. V and J are TRBV2 and TRBJ2-7, with TRBD2 matching over 9 bases. CDR3 bases: TGTGCCAGCAGTGAAGGCGGGAGGGGCCTAAGCTCCTACGAGCAGTACTTC. Its protein is CASSEGGRGLSSYEQYF.